Following are 20 T cell receptor beta chains from one sample sequenced in a study of cytomegalovirus exposure and HLA in healthy donors. PCR used 60 Vbeta primers and 13 Jbeta primers. Some clones are missing from TCRdb's copy, which holds only in-frame ones; the method was immunoSEQ multiplex PCR. The profile covers about 200,000 clones, with 79% appearing a single time and less than 2% taken by the ten largest. The specimen sequenced was PBMCs. These receptors all come from a girl between 5 and 17 years old in good health and CMV-seropositive.

V and J are TRBV2 and TRBJ2-7; D perhaps matches TRBD2 (6 bases). The CDR3 has 14 amino acids. The ends were cut back, 2 bases at V and 5 bases at J, with 13 bases in the middle. CDR1 and CDR2 from the germline V gene are SNHLY and FYNNEI. CDR3 region: CASSEPAGVHEQYF. The CDR3 bases are TGTGCCAGCAGTGAACCAGCGGGTGTCCACGAGCAGTACTTC.

V is TRBV7-9 and J is TRBJ1-1; 9 bases match TRBD1. The CDR3 has 14 amino acids. The J segment lost 1 base and the V segment lost 5 bases, leaving 2 bases of the junction unmatched. Germline CDR1 and CDR2: SEHNR and FQNEAQ (reference sequence). Written as DNA, the CDR3 is TGTGCCAGCAGCCCGGGACAGGGGAACACTGAAGCTTTCTTT. Protein: CASSPGQGNTEAFF.

The chain employs TRBV30 and TRBJ2-1; TRBD2 agrees at 10 bases. The V gene end was trimmed by 8 bases and the J gene end by 7 bases; junction bases not matched to a gene: 14. Germline V gene data show CDR1 as GTSNPN and CDR2 as SVGIG (reference sequence). The CDR3 runs to 15 residues. CDR3 loop: CAQSLERGGANEQFF. CDR3 nucleotides: TGTGCCCAATCCTTAGAGCGGGGGGGCGCAAATGAGCAGTTCTTC.

This chain connects TRBV2 to TRBJ2-7; 8 nucleotides align to TRBD1. V dropped 6 bases and J dropped 4; count of bases not matched to a gene: 8. The CDR3 runs 14 residues. Germline CDR1 is SNHLY and CDR2 is FYNNEI. The CDR3 nucleotides read TGTGCCAGCAGGGGGATCAGGGGGCAGTACGAGCAGTACTTC. Protein: CASRGIRGQYEQYF.

V gene TRBV2 combines with J gene TRBJ2-1; D is perhaps TRBD2 (6 bases). V lost 5 bases, J lost 9 bases, and 20 bases lay in between. The CDR3 is made up of 15 amino acids. Germline V gene lookup returns CDR1 SNHLY and CDR2 FYNNEI. CDR3 sequence (DNA): TGTGCCAGCAGTAGCTTGGACTACAGTTTTTCTGAGCAGTTCTTC. The encoded protein is CASSSLDYSFSEQFF.

The gene calls are TRBV5-1 and TRBJ1-1, with TRBD1 as a possible D gene (6 bases). The germline V gene encodes CDR1 SGHRS and CDR2 YFSETQ. Trimming removed 4 bases at V and 1 base at J, with 11 bases between. CDR3 length: 14 amino acids. The CDR3 loop reads CASSATGENTEAFF. The CDR3, as DNA: TGCGCCAGCAGCGCGACAGGAGAGAACACTGAAGCTTTCTTT.

The V and J genes are TRBV7-2 and TRBJ2-4, with 9 positions matching TRBD2. The CDR3 covers 15 residues. Germline CDR1 and CDR2: SGHTA and FQGNSA. The trim removed 1 base at V and 7 bases at J, leaving 5 bases unmatched. Here the CDR3 reads CASSLETSGWNIQYF. CDR3 nucleotides: TGTGCCAGCAGCTTAGAGACTAGCGGATGGAACATTCAGTACTTC.

This chain joins TRBV29-1 and TRBJ1-1; D not certain. The V gene's germline CDR1 is SQVTM and CDR2 ANQGSEA. The CDR3 consists of 12 residues. V lost 1 base and J 4 bases, leaving 7 bases between the germline ends. CDR3 DNA: TGCAGCGTTGAAGGTGGCTTCACTGAAGCTTTCTTT. It translates to CSVEGGFTEAFF.

This rearrangement joins TRBV2 to TRBJ1-4; 12 bases match TRBD1. After removal of 6 bases from V and 9 bases from J, the junction contained 8 bases not matched to a gene. The CDR3 consists of 15 residues. Germline V gene data show CDR1 as SNHLY and CDR2 as FYNNEI. The CDR3: CASRDAGTGGKKLFF. The CDR3 DNA sequence: TGTGCCAGCAGGGACGCCGGGACAGGGGGCAAAAAACTGTTTTTT. Drawing the rest from reference TRBV2 and TRBJ1-4, the complete variable domain is EPEVTQTPSHQVTQMGQEVILRCVPISNHLYFYWYRQILGQKVEFLVSFYNNEISEKSEIFDDQFSVERPDGSNFTLKIRSTKLEDSAMYFCASRDAGTGGKKLFFGSGTQLSVL.

Only a few counts were recorded for this clone. The chain recombines TRBV4-3 with TRBJ1-2; 9 bases match TRBD1. Germline V CDR1 and CDR2: LGHNA, YSLEER. The CDR3 is 15 amino acids. Losses at the gene ends were 3 bases for V and 7 bases for J; bases not matched to a gene: 9. CDR3 region: CASSQARDRAFGYTF. CDR3 DNA sequence: TGCGCCAGCAGCCAGGCCCGGGACAGGGCGTTTGGCTACACCTTC.

V usage is TRBV30 and J usage is TRBJ2-5; D call uncertain. This CDR3 has 13 residues. Germline V gene lookup returns CDR1 GTSNPN and CDR2 SVGIG (reference sequence). V lost 2 bases and J lost 4, with 11 bases in between. CDR3 amino acids: CAWSFRIGETQYF. CDR3 in DNA: TGTGCCTGGAGTTTTCGAATCGGAGAGACCCAGTACTTC.

This clone was observed a few times. V is TRBV6-1 and J is TRBJ2-1; a weak D match, TRBD2 (6 bases). V was clipped by 5 bases and J by 7 bases, with 12 bases between them. The CDR3 consists of 13 residues. From germline, CDR1 is MNHNS and CDR2 SASEGT. DNA of the CDR3: TGTGCCAGCAGTCCCGGGGGTAGGAATGAGCAGTTCTTC. Translating it yields CASSPGGRNEQFF.

The sample holds a few counts of this clone. The chain uses TRBV7-2 and TRBJ2-1; 7 bases fit TRBD1. The J segment lost 6 bases and the V segment lost 5 bases, leaving 7 bases of the junction unmatched. Germline assignment: CDR1 SGHTA and CDR2 FQGNSA. CDR3 length: 14 residues. CDR3 in amino acids: CASSLDRYPNEQFF. CDR3 sequence (DNA): TGTGCCAGCAGCCTGGACAGGTACCCCAATGAGCAGTTCTTC.

The V gene is TRBV4-3, the J gene TRBJ2-3; D possibly corresponds to TRBD2 (5 bases). V shed 0 bases and J shed 2 bases, with 18 bases lying between them. Germline CDR1 LGHNA, CDR2 YSLEER. The CDR3 is 18 amino acids. This CDR3 is CASSQDHDRGDSTDTQYF. The DNA of the CDR3 is TGCGCCAGCAGCCAAGATCACGATCGGGGAGACTCCACAGATACGCAGTATTTT.

The chain links TRBV5-1 to TRBJ1-5; 8 positions agree with TRBD1. Germline CDR1 SGHRS, CDR2 YFSETQ. Unmatched junction bases numbered 4, after V lost 5 bases and J lost 0 bases. The CDR3 covers 15 residues. The CDR3 DNA follows: TGCGCCAGCAGAGCGGACAGGGATAGCAATCAGCCCCAGCATTTT. This codes for CASRADRDSNQPQHF.

The chain combines TRBV7-2 with TRBJ2-3, with 7 bases matching TRBD2. CDR3 length equals 17 residues. Germline CDR1 is SGHTA and CDR2 is FQGNSA. With 1 base clipped from V and 5 bases from J, the junction kept 12 bases outside the gene matches. CDR3 loop: CASSLVAGRGSGDTQYF. In DNA, the CDR3 is TGTGCCAGCAGCTTAGTAGCGGGTCGGGGGTCCGGAGATACGCAGTATTTT.

The chain joins TRBV23-1 to TRBJ1-6, with 9 nucleotides matching TRBD1. TRBV23-1 is placed among ORFs of uncertain function. There are 15 residues in the CDR3. Unmatched junction bases numbered 10, after V lost 10 bases and J lost 6 bases. CDR3 sequence reads: CATRTGGEGNSPLHF. The CDR3 DNA sequence: TGCGCCACCAGAACAGGGGGCGAGGGTAATTCACCCCTCCACTTT.

The rearrangement joins TRBV4-3 to TRBJ2-7; 8 nucleotides line up with TRBD2. The CDR3 sequence is 15 residues long. The junction had 6 bases not matched to a gene; V was cut back by 1 base and J by 4 bases. CDR1 and CDR2 from the germline V gene are LGHNA and YSLEER. In nucleotides, the CDR3 is TGCGCCAGCAGCCAAGGGCGGGGGGCAGATTACGAGCAGTACTTC. Protein sequence: CASSQGRGADYEQYF.

The rearrangement uses TRBV10-3 and TRBJ1-1, with TRBD1 as a possible D gene (6 bases). The germline V gene has CDR1 ENHRY and CDR2 SYGVKD. This CDR3 has 14 amino acids. The germline V and J ends were trimmed by 7 bases and 1 base, with 13 bases remaining between them. In DNA, the CDR3 is TGTGCCATCACCCCGGACAGTAAGAACACTGAAGCTTTCTTT. It specifies CAITPDSKNTEAFF.

The rearrangement joins TRBV7-2 to TRBJ1-1; TRBD1 matches 9 bases. The V gene end was trimmed by 4 bases and the J gene end by 4 bases; junction bases not matched to a gene: 10. CDR1 and CDR2 from the germline V gene are SGHTA and FQGNSA. The CDR3 totals 16 residues. CDR3 amino acids: CASSYIPGQGITEAFF. In DNA, the CDR3 is TGTGCCAGCAGCTATATACCGGGACAGGGAATCACTGAAGCTTTCTTT.